The 29 T cell receptor beta chains listed next were all sequenced from one sample in a study of CD8 T cells in ankylosing spondylitis. Their antigens remain unidentified. Study-wide results and limits: Seven to nine highly homologous variants formed a TCR beta motif that appeared characteristic of ankylosing spondylitis blood.

TCRdb recomputed calls from the 5' RACE reads with MiXCR, one row per CDR3 protein. This table has fewer than 750,000 distinct CDR3 sequences, 15% to 20% appearing once. The sample was blood, either unsorted or a sorted T cell fraction (not recorded which). The receptors come from a male donor with ankylosing spondylitis.

This sequence joins TRBV7-2 and TRBJ1-6; 8 nucleotides match TRBD1. CDR3 length: 16 amino acids. Germline lookup yields CDR1 SGHTA and CDR2 FQGNSA. V lost 1 base and J lost 5; bases outside the gene matches: 4. The CDR3 DNA is TGTGCCAGCAGCTTAGGGACAGGGCGAGATAATTCACCCCTCCACTTT. Translated: CASSLGTGRDNSPLHF.

This chain uses TRBV6-5 with TRBJ1-1; D gene ambiguous. Per germline, CDR1 MNHEY and CDR2 SVGAGI. This CDR3 has 16 residues. Trimming stripped 0 bases from V and 2 bases from J, with 13 bases between. The CDR3: CASSYSNQPRNTEAFF. CDR3 in DNA: TGTGCCAGCAGTTACTCGAATCAACCTCGCAACACTGAAGCTTTCTTT.

The chain employs TRBV7-8 and TRBJ2-5; D is perhaps TRBD2 (7 bases). V lost 5 bases and J lost 13, with 17 bases in between. In germline, CDR1 is SGHVS, CDR2 FQNEAQ. CDR3 length: 12 amino acids. For the CDR3, the DNA is TGTGCCAGCAGCGTGGAGGGGGGGCAGGTGTACTTC. Protein sequence: CASSVEGGQVYF.

In its sample, this clonotype was seen many times. V gene TRBV29-1 combines with J gene TRBJ2-2; unclear D gene. Trimming removed 5 bases from V and 3 bases from J, with 7 bases in between. This CDR3 region has 12 residues. Germline assignment: CDR1 SQVTM and CDR2 ANQGSEA. CDR3 protein: CSVHGYTGELFF. The DNA for the CDR3 is TGCAGCGTTCATGGATACACCGGGGAGCTGTTTTTT.

The chain couples TRBV20-1 to TRBJ1-1; D not certain. The germline V gene has CDR1 DFQATT and CDR2 SNEGSKA (reference sequence). The length of the CDR3 is 12 residues. The V gene lost 6 bases and the J gene lost 1 base, with 9 bases spanning the gap. The CDR3 here is CSAVEQNTEAFF. CDR3 in DNA: TGCAGTGCAGTTGAACAGAACACTGAAGCTTTCTTT.

This clonotype has only a few counts. DNA for the CDR3: TGTGCCAGCAGCTTAGATTATGACAGAGGGAATGAGCAGTTCTTC. This gives the protein CASSLDYDRGNEQFF. V usage is TRBV7-8 and J usage is TRBJ2-1; perhaps D is TRBD1 or TRBD2 (5 bases each). V was cut by 1 base and J by 7 bases, with 14 bases left in between. CDR1 and CDR2 (germline): SGHVS, FQNEAQ. This CDR3 spans 15 amino acids.

The chain recombines TRBV12-3 or TRBV12-4 with TRBJ2-5; D is possibly TRBD1 (6 bases). The length of the CDR3 is 14 residues. Trimming took 5 bases from V and 5 from J, leaving 15 bases between them. This CDR3 is CASSTGTKRETQYF. Written as DNA, the CDR3 is TGTGCCAGCAGTACAGGGACAAAGAGGGAGACCCAGTACTTC.

This clonotype showed up just a few times. The rearrangement joins TRBV20-1 to TRBJ1-2; 10 bases are shared with TRBD1. The CDR3 runs to 13 residues. Germline lookup yields CDR1 DFQATT and CDR2 SNEGSKA (reference sequence). Trimming cost V 2 bases and J 7 bases; bases outside gene matches: 4. The CDR3 sequence is CSARWDRGLGYTF. In nucleotides, the CDR3 is TGCAGTGCTAGATGGGACAGGGGTCTTGGCTACACCTTC.

This clonotype was observed a few times. The rearrangement joins TRBV12-3 or TRBV12-4 to TRBJ2-1, with D unclear. The V end lost 4 bases, the J end lost 1 base, and 14 bases lay between the germline ends. The CDR3 contains 16 residues. DNA of the CDR3: TGTGCCAGCAGTTCGACTGGAGCGTCGTCCTACAATGAGCAGTTCTTC. This codes for CASSSTGASSYNEQFF.

This clonotype was seen a handful of times. The gene calls are TRBV12-3 or TRBV12-4 and TRBJ1-5, with D unresolved. V lost 6 bases to trimming and J lost 7 bases, with 10 bases between them. The CDR3 has 12 amino acids. Written as DNA, the CDR3 is TGTGCCAGCAGCCACCACGAACAGCCCCAGCATTTT. Amino acids: CASSHHEQPQHF.

This clonotype was observed a few times. The rearrangement joins TRBV29-1 to TRBJ2-4; the D gene could be TRBD1 or TRBD2 (5 bases each). Germline V lookup: CDR1 SQVTM, CDR2 ANQGSEA. The CDR3 length is 13 residues. The CDR3 here is CAADGAGKNIQYF. The CDR3 nucleotides are TGCGCCGCCGACGGGGCTGGCAAAAACATTCAGTACTTC.

This clonotype was found a few times. V usage is TRBV3-1 and J usage is TRBJ1-1; 12 positions agree with TRBD1. Germline V gene sequence: CDR1 LGHDT, CDR2 YNNKEL (reference sequence). CDR3 length: 17 amino acids. V lost 1 base, J lost 3 bases, and 6 bases stayed unmatched. The CDR3 loop reads CASSQGDRGRRDTEAFF. The CDR3 DNA reads as TGTGCCAGCAGCCAAGGGGACAGGGGGCGCCGGGACACTGAAGCTTTCTTT.

The V and J genes are TRBV20-1 and TRBJ1-5; possibly TRBD1 for D (5 bases). Per the germline V gene, CDR1 is DFQATT and CDR2 is SNEGSKA (reference sequence). Deletions cut 3 bases from V and 6 bases from J, with 18 bases between. The CDR3 is 15 amino acids. CDR3 sequence reads: CSASISGQGPQPQHF. The CDR3 coding sequence is TGCAGTGCTAGTATAAGTGGGCAGGGTCCTCAGCCCCAGCATTTT.

The chain carries TRBV20-1 and TRBJ2-3; 8 positions match TRBD2. This CDR3 has 15 amino acids. Germline CDR1 and CDR2: DFQATT and SNEGSKA (reference sequence). The ends lost 4 bases at V and 4 bases at J; junction bases unmatched: 10. The CDR3 loop reads CSATGTSVIADTQYF. The CDR3 DNA follows: TGCAGTGCTACCGGGACTAGTGTTATCGCAGATACGCAGTATTTT.

This sequence joins TRBV6-1 and TRBJ1-2, with a tentative D call TRBD1 (5 bases). Between the trimmed V and J ends, which lost 6 bases and 4 bases, there was a span of 15 bases. The CDR3 loop spans 14 amino acids. Per germline, CDR1 MNHNS and CDR2 SASEGT. The CDR3, as DNA: TGTGCCAGCAGGGGCCCGGGGCAGCTCTATGGCTACACCTTC. Translating gives CASRGPGQLYGYTF.

In this sample, this clonotype turned up a few times. The chain uses TRBV11-3 and TRBJ2-7; 8 bases fit TRBD2. In germline, CDR1 is SGHNT, CDR2 YENEEA. The CDR3 is 15 residues long. V shed 1 base and J 4 bases; nucleotides not matched to a gene: 6. CDR3 sequence reads: CASSLVSSGEYEQYF. The DNA of the CDR3 is TGTGCCAGCAGCTTAGTAAGTAGCGGGGAGTACGAGCAGTACTTC.

In this sample, this clonotype turned up a few times. This rearrangement joins TRBV25-1 to TRBJ1-3; D is unclear. Germline CDR1 and CDR2: MGHDK and SYGVNS. Trimming cost V 5 bases and J 1 base, with 9 bases left between them. This CDR3 region has 14 residues. CDR3 in DNA: TGTGCCAGCAGTCCTCAAGCTTCTGGAAACACCATATATTTT. Translation gives CASSPQASGNTIYF.

There are a few counts of this clonotype. J is TRBJ2-1 and V is TRBV9; TRBD1 matches 8 bases. The CDR3 spans 15 residues. Germline assignment: CDR1 SGDLS and CDR2 YYNGEE. With 3 bases clipped from V and 4 bases from J, the junction kept 6 bases outside the gene matches. The CDR3 loop is CASSATGVVYNEQFF. The CDR3 nucleotides are TGTGCCAGCAGCGCGACAGGGGTTGTTTACAATGAGCAGTTCTTC.

On this clonotype itself: The junction departs from germline at one end; a sequencing error may be responsible. The chain joins TRBV7-7 to TRBJ2-5; D is unresolved. The length of the CDR3 is 14 residues. Germline CDR1 reads SSHAT; CDR2 reads FNYEAQ (reference sequence). The CDR3 DNA follows: TGTGCTAGCAGCTTATTGGGCTCCTCGGAGACCCAGTACTTC. Translated, it gives CASSLLGSSETQYF.

This chain links TRBV29-1 with TRBJ2-2, with D maybe TRBD1 (6 bases). This CDR3 has 12 amino acids. The germline gives CDR1 SQVTM, CDR2 ANQGSEA. With 6 bases removed from V and 10 bases from J, the gap between germline ends came to 15 bases. The DNA of the CDR3 is TGCAGCGTCACCCATCAGGGGAAGGAGCTGTTTTTT. It encodes CSVTHQGKELFF.

This chain connects TRBV7-9 to TRBJ1-1; D is undetermined. CDR3 length: 14 amino acids. Per germline, CDR1 SEHNR and CDR2 FQNEAQ (reference sequence). The V end was cut by 4 bases, the J end by 0 bases, with 9 bases between. The CDR3 nucleotides are TGTGCCAGCAGCTCACCCTTGTTGAACACTGAAGCTTTCTTT. This encodes CASSSPLLNTEAFF.

This chain joins TRBV6-1 and TRBJ1-5; possible D gene TRBD1, 6 bases. Germline CDR1 reads MNHNS; CDR2 reads SASEGT. V gave up 3 bases and J gave up 4 bases, with 13 bases separating them. The CDR3 is made up of 15 amino acids. The CDR3 loop is CASSEGTLRNQPQHF. The CDR3 coding sequence is TGTGCCAGCAGTGAGGGGACACTTAGAAATCAGCCCCAGCATTTT.

This clonotype was found a few times. The CDR3 is CASSLGQGFGKLFF. CDR3 DNA: TGCGCCAGCAGCTTGGGACAGGGATTTGGAAAACTGTTTTTT. This rearrangement joins TRBV5-1 to TRBJ1-4, with 7 bases that match TRBD1. V dropped 0 bases and J dropped 10; count of bases not matched to a gene: 6. Germline lookup yields CDR1 SGHRS and CDR2 YFSETQ. The CDR3 loop spans 14 amino acids.

The chain has TRBV20-1 and TRBJ2-5; D is unclear. The V and J ends lost 0 bases and 2 bases respectively, with 10 bases between them. From germline, CDR1 is DFQATT and CDR2 SNEGSKA (reference sequence). The CDR3 loop spans 14 amino acids. The CDR3 nucleotides are TGCAGTGCTAGAGATTGGGCAGGTCAAGAGACCCAGTACTTC. Translating gives CSARDWAGQETQYF.

V usage is TRBV12-3 or TRBV12-4 and J usage is TRBJ2-3, with TRBD2 matching over 7 bases. The V gene end was trimmed by 7 bases and the J gene end by 2 bases; junction bases not matched to a gene: 9. The CDR3 totals 15 residues. Written as DNA, the CDR3 is TGTGCCAGCACCAAACGCGGGAGAGCCACAGATACGCAGTATTTT. Translation: CASTKRGRATDTQYF.

This clonotype was observed a few times. The V call is TRBV6-5, the J call TRBJ2-5; D unclear. The CDR3 runs 13 residues. Germline lookup yields CDR1 MNHEY and CDR2 SVGAGI. Trimming left V 0 bases short and J 4 bases short, with 6 bases between. DNA for the CDR3: TGTGCCAGCAGTTACTCCGCTTTAGAGACCCAGTACTTC. Translation: CASSYSALETQYF.

Only a few counts were recorded for this clonotype. The V gene is TRBV5-8, the J gene TRBJ2-1, with unresolved D. The CDR3 has 17 residues. Germline V CDR1 and CDR2: SGHTS, YDEGEE. With 1 base removed from V and 5 bases from J, the gap between germline ends came to 19 bases. The CDR3 bases are TGTGCCAGCAGCTTGTTTGCCGGGTTAGGGCGTCACAATGAGCAGTTCTTC. Translation: CASSLFAGLGRHNEQFF.

This clonotype turned up a few times. The rearrangement uses TRBV7-6 and TRBJ2-3, with TRBD2 matching 9 bases. V shed 4 bases and J 1 base; nucleotides not matched to a gene: 6. CDR1 and CDR2 from the germline V gene are SGHVS and FNYEAQ. The CDR3 runs to 16 residues. CDR3 coding DNA: TGTGCCAGCAGCTCTAACCGACTAGCGGGCACAGATACGCAGTATTTT. Translated, it gives CASSSNRLAGTDTQYF. The variable domain in full, completed from reference TRBV7-6 and TRBJ2-3, reads GAGVSQSPRYKVTKRGQDVALRCDPISGHVSLYWYRQALGQGPEFLTYFNYEAQQDKSGLPNDRFSAERPEGSISTLTIQRTEQRDSAMYRCASSSNRLAGTDTQYFGPGTRLTVL.

This clonotype occurred a few times. The genes are TRBV29-1 and TRBJ2-3, with D possibly being TRBD1 or TRBD2 (5 bases each). The CDR3 sequence is 15 residues long. Germline V gene lookup returns CDR1 SQVTM and CDR2 ANQGSEA. Trimming pared 1 base from V and 4 bases from J, leaving 15 bases between. The CDR3 bases are TGCAGCGTTGAAGGGGGACCCCCGTCCCCAGATACGCAGTATTTT. Its protein product is CSVEGGPPSPDTQYF.